The 26 T cell receptor beta chains reported below all come from one sample, sequenced in a study of beta chain features in type 1 diabetes. Sequencing targeted expressed TCRB transcripts, as all isolated RNA had been reverse transcribed. The assay was immunoSEQ multiplex PCR, and TCRdb's table has in-frame clones only and misses some. The sample comprises around 430,000 clones, around 28% of which are singletons, and about 0.065% rests with the top ten. Sequenced sample: naive CD4+ T cells from blood. These receptor sequences come from a man in his late teens or twenties in good health.

This clone was found a few times. J is TRBJ2-1 and V is TRBV15; 7 nucleotides agree with TRBD2. This CDR3 region has 15 residues. The germline V gene encodes CDR1 LNHNV and CDR2 YYDKDF (reference sequence). Unmatched junction bases numbered 8, after V lost 1 base and J lost 8 bases. CDR3 protein: CATSRGGSQVYEQFF. The CDR3 DNA reads TGTGCCACCAGCAGAGGCGGGAGTCAGGTATATGAGCAGTTCTTC.

This clone turned up a few times. V is TRBV29-1 and J is TRBJ2-1; D remains ambiguous. The CDR3 contains 12 residues. Trimming shortened V by 7 bases and J by 10 bases, and 17 bases separated the two germline ends. Germline V gene sequence: CDR1 SQVTM, CDR2 ANQGSEA. CDR3 amino acids: CSALTAVGEQFF. The CDR3 DNA is TGCAGCGCCCTGACTGCGGTCGGGGAGCAGTTCTTC.

The chain is built from TRBV5-1 and TRBJ2-7; D not certain. V was pared by 4 bases and J by 0 bases, with 11 bases between. This CDR3 has 14 amino acids. Germline CDR1 reads SGHRS; CDR2 reads YFSETQ. The CDR3 DNA reads TGCGCCAGCAGCCCAAACACCGGCTCCTACGAGCAGTACTTC. It yields the protein CASSPNTGSYEQYF.

This clone was seen a few times. The CDR3 nucleotides are TGTGCCCTAGCGCCTCCCCGGCGGTATGGCTACACCTTC. As protein: CALAPPRRYGYTF. This chain uses TRBV30 with TRBJ1-2; D unclear. V lost 8 bases and J 5 bases, leaving 18 bases between the germline ends. This CDR3 comprises 13 residues. CDR1 and CDR2 from the germline V gene are GTSNPN and SVGIG (reference sequence).

J is TRBJ2-7 and V is TRBV7-9; 14 nucleotides align to TRBD2. The trim removed 6 bases at V and 6 bases at J, leaving 13 bases unmatched. The germline gives CDR1 SEHNR, CDR2 FQNEAQ (reference sequence). This CDR3 has 17 amino acids. In DNA, the CDR3 is TGTGCCAGCAGGTCGCCCGGGACTAGCGGGAGAAAGGTCGAGCAGTACTTC. Translating it yields CASRSPGTSGRKVEQYF.

This clone was found a few times. The chain has TRBV4-3 and TRBJ2-3; unclear D gene. CDR3 length equals 15 residues. The germline gives CDR1 LGHNA, CDR2 YSLEER. Trimming cost V 0 bases and J 3 bases, with 10 bases left between them. CDR3 region: CASSQDAVETDTQYF. Here the CDR3 DNA reads TGCGCCAGCAGCCAAGATGCCGTAGAAACAGATACGCAGTATTTT.

This sequence joins TRBV2 and TRBJ1-1; no definite D call. The CDR3 runs 11 residues. Trimming shortened V by 8 bases and J by 3 bases, and 7 bases separated the two germline ends. Germline values: CDR1 SNHLY, CDR2 FYNNEI. The CDR3 sequence is CASGYYTEAFF. CDR3 DNA: TGTGCCAGCGGGTATTACACTGAAGCTTTCTTT.

This rearrangement joins TRBV27 to TRBJ1-1; D is possibly TRBD1 (5 bases). Germline CDR1 is MNHEY and CDR2 is SMNVEV (reference sequence). Trimming left V 2 bases short and J 6 bases short, with 13 bases between. The CDR3 contains 14 residues. This chain's CDR3 is CASSLLSDRSEAFF. CDR3 DNA: TGTGCCAGCAGTTTACTATCCGACAGATCTGAAGCTTTCTTT.

In the case of this clone: In the same sample, other DNA sequences code for this CDR3. The V call is TRBV5-1, the J call TRBJ2-3; D gene unclear. This CDR3 is 12 amino acids long. V lost 0 bases, J lost 5 bases, and 4 bases lay in between. Germline V gene data show CDR1 as SGHRS and CDR2 as YFSETQ. The CDR3 DNA reads TGCGCCAGCAGCTTGGTAGGAGATACGCAGTATTTT. This encodes CASSLVGDTQYF.

This clone was seen a few times. The V call is TRBV29-1, the J call TRBJ1-1; D unclear. The CDR3 extends over 13 amino acids. Per the germline V gene, CDR1 is SQVTM and CDR2 is ANQGSEA. Trimming shortened V by 4 bases and J by 3 bases, and 12 bases separated the two germline ends. CDR3 coding DNA: TGCAGCGTTGCCCTCCTTTCGGACACTGAAGCTTTCTTT. Protein sequence: CSVALLSDTEAFF.

This clone has only a few counts. The gene calls are TRBV29-1 and TRBJ1-1; D ambiguous. Germline CDR1 is SQVTM and CDR2 is ANQGSEA. The CDR3 has 12 amino acids. The V end lost 5 bases, the J end lost 11 bases, and 18 bases lay between the germline ends. The CDR3 reads CSVSGAKVKAFF. CDR3 in DNA: TGCAGCGTTAGTGGAGCAAAAGTGAAGGCTTTCTTT.

V gene TRBV6-5 combines with J gene TRBJ1-1, with unresolved D. V was cut by 5 bases and J by 1 base, with 14 bases left in between. CDR1 is MNHEY and CDR2 is SVGAGI in the germline V gene. CDR3 length: 15 amino acids. The CDR3 nucleotides are TGTGCCAGCAGTACCTACTGGAGGGAGAACACTGAAGCTTTCTTT. It translates to CASSTYWRENTEAFF.

The chain combines TRBV30 with TRBJ2-7, with a tentative D call TRBD1 (5 bases). The CDR3 runs to 15 residues. V was pared by 1 base and J by 2 bases, with 15 bases between. Germline-derived CDR1 and CDR2 are GTSNPN and SVGIG (reference sequence). The DNA of the CDR3 is TGTGCCTGGAGTGGAGGTTGGGGCAGGGCCTACGAGCAGTACTTC. Residues: CAWSGGWGRAYEQYF.

V usage is TRBV29-1 and J usage is TRBJ2-7, with TRBD1 matching over 7 bases. V was pared by 3 bases and J by 5 bases, with 10 bases of the junction left unmatched. The length of the CDR3 is 14 residues. The germline V gene has CDR1 SQVTM and CDR2 ANQGSEA. The CDR3 DNA reads TGCAGCGTTGAGGGTCCAGGGGGTGACGACGAGCAGTACTTC. Protein sequence: CSVEGPGGDDEQYF.

This clone was seen more than once but under ten times. The CDR3 here is CASSETSGRHEQYF. The CDR3 nucleotides read TGTGCCAGCAGTGAGACTAGCGGGAGGCACGAGCAGTACTTC. This rearrangement joins TRBV25-1 to TRBJ2-7; the match to TRBD2 covers 13 bases. J gave up 5 bases and V 3 bases, and 1 base lay outside the gene matches. This CDR3 comprises 14 residues. CDR1 is MGHDK and CDR2 is SYGVNS in the germline V gene.

This clone turned up a few times. The V call is TRBV6-5, the J call TRBJ2-3; D is ambiguous. The ends were cut back, 5 bases at V and 6 bases at J, with 9 bases in the middle. The CDR3 sequence is 12 residues long. Germline CDR1 and CDR2: MNHEY and SVGAGI. The CDR3 sequence: CASSSTTDTQYF. The CDR3 nucleotides read TGTGCCAGCAGTAGCACTACGGATACGCAGTATTTT.

Only a few counts were recorded for this clone. The V call is TRBV13, the J call TRBJ2-7; a possible D gene is TRBD2 (5 bases). Looked up from germline, CDR1 is PRHDT and CDR2 is FYEKMQ (reference sequence). This CDR3 spans 17 amino acids. The ends were cut back, 5 bases at V and 0 bases at J, with 20 bases in the middle. CDR3 loop: CASSPPRAGPSSYEQYF. CDR3 nucleotide sequence: TGTGCCAGCAGCCCCCCGAGGGCAGGCCCGAGCTCCTACGAGCAGTACTTC.

V is TRBV30 and J is TRBJ1-1, with 7 bases identical to TRBD1. Germline V gives CDR1 GTSNPN, CDR2 SVGIG (reference sequence). This CDR3 region has 14 residues. Trimming removed 3 bases from V and 7 bases from J; junction bases left unmatched: 11. The CDR3, as DNA: TGTGCCTGGAGCCCGGACAGGCAACTTGGTGAAGCTTTCTTT. Its translation: CAWSPDRQLGEAFF.

This clone was counted only a few times. V usage is TRBV19 and J usage is TRBJ2-7, with a possible D match to TRBD1 (6 bases). This CDR3 is built from 15 residues. Germline CDR1 is LNHDA and CDR2 is SQIVND (reference sequence). Trimming took 6 bases from V and 2 from J, leaving 17 bases between them. CDR3 sequence reads: CASRNPGHGAYEQYF. For the CDR3, the DNA is TGTGCCAGTAGAAATCCGGGACACGGTGCCTACGAGCAGTACTTC. Supplemented by reference TRBV19 and TRBJ2-7, the full variable domain reads DGGITQSPKYLFRKEGQNVTLSCEQNLNHDAMYWYRQDPGQGLRLIYYSQIVNDFQKGDIAEGYSVSREKKESFPLTVTSAQKNPTAFYLCASRNPGHGAYEQYFGPGTRLTVT.

This chain joins TRBV29-1 and TRBJ2-5; D possibly corresponds to TRBD1 (5 bases). The length of the CDR3 is 14 residues. Germline CDR1 is SQVTM and CDR2 is ANQGSEA. V dropped 4 bases and J dropped 1 base, with 13 bases sitting between them. In DNA, the CDR3 is TGCAGCGTTGCCTTGGGGCTCCTCCAAGAGACCCAGTACTTC. Protein sequence: CSVALGLLQETQYF. Full variable domain (outside the CDR3, taken from reference TRBV29-1 and TRBJ2-5): SAVISQKPSRDICQRGTSLTIQCQVDSQVTMMFWYRQQPGQSLTLIATANQGSEATYESGFVIDKFPISRPNLTFSTLTVSNMSPEDSSIYLCSVALGLLQETQYFGPGTRLLVL.

The rearrangement joins TRBV7-8 to TRBJ2-3; D not certain. The CDR3 totals 13 residues. The V end was cut by 5 bases, the J end by 2 bases, with 8 bases between. Germline V lookup: CDR1 SGHVS, CDR2 FQNEAQ. The CDR3 sequence is CASSEANTDTQYF. The CDR3 DNA reads TGTGCCAGCAGCGAAGCAAACACAGATACGCAGTATTTT.

This clone has only a few counts. This chain joins TRBV30 and TRBJ1-1, with 7 bases aligning to TRBD1. The V gene end was trimmed by 0 bases and the J gene end by 1 base; junction bases not matched to a gene: 5. The CDR3 has 15 residues. The V gene's germline CDR1 is GTSNPN and CDR2 SVGIG (reference sequence). The CDR3 reads CAWSVLTGTNTEAFF. The CDR3 DNA follows: TGTGCCTGGAGTGTCCTGACAGGGACGAACACTGAAGCTTTCTTT.

A few counts support this clone. This sample includes further DNA sequences coding for the same CDR3. The chain combines TRBV28 with TRBJ2-3; TRBD1 or TRBD2 may be the D gene (5 bases each). The CDR3 is 14 residues long. The ends were cut back, 6 bases at V and 4 bases at J, with 14 bases in the middle. The germline V gene encodes CDR1 MDHEN and CDR2 SYDVKM. CDR3 sequence (DNA): TGTGCCAGCAGCCCGGGGCAGTCGCCAGATACGCAGTATTTT. Residues: CASSPGQSPDTQYF.

V usage is TRBV25-1 and J usage is TRBJ1-1, with D unresolved. This CDR3 is 13 amino acids long. V lost 3 bases to trimming and J lost 4 bases, with 9 bases between them. Germline-derived CDR1 and CDR2 are MGHDK and SYGVNS. The DNA of the CDR3 is TGTGCCAGCAGTGAGATGGGAGGCACTGAAGCTTTCTTT. This sequence encodes CASSEMGGTEAFF. Drawing the rest from reference TRBV25-1 and TRBJ1-1, the complete variable domain is EADIYQTPRYLVIGTGKKITLECSQTMGHDKMYWYQQDPGMELHLIHYSYGVNSTEKGDLSSESTVSRIRTEHFPLTLESARPSHTSQYLCASSEMGGTEAFFGQGTRLTVV.

This rearrangement joins TRBV18 to TRBJ2-5; unclear D gene. Germline values: CDR1 KGHSH, CDR2 LQKENI. The CDR3 is 14 residues long. Trimming shortened V by 2 bases and J by 0 bases, and 7 bases separated the two germline ends. Here the CDR3 DNA reads TGTGCCAGCTCACCAAAGGTGTACCAAGAGACCCAGTACTTC. Residues: CASSPKVYQETQYF.

This chain links TRBV30 with TRBJ1-5, with D uncertain. Germline V CDR1 and CDR2: GTSNPN, SVGIG (reference sequence). Trimming removed 0 bases at V and 5 bases at J, with 5 bases between. This CDR3 contains 12 residues. CDR3 residues: CAWSVSHQPQHF. DNA of the CDR3: TGTGCCTGGAGTGTAAGCCATCAGCCCCAGCATTTT.